What follows are 8 T cell receptor beta chains derived from one specimen sequenced in a study of OX40 agonist ivuxolimab in advanced cancers. TCRdb's copy holds only in-frame clones and misses some; the assay was immunoSEQ multiplex PCR. The table lists about 94,000 clones, around 86% of them singletons. This specimen consisted of CD4+ or CD8+ T cells sorted from blood, obtained in a trial of the OX40 agonist ivuxolimab. The receptors here all came from an adult with an advanced solid tumor such as melanoma, head and neck, liver or kidney cancer.

The chain recombines TRBV7-9 with TRBJ1-5; 11 bases match TRBD1. The CDR3 is made up of 15 amino acids. V was pared by 5 bases and J by 7 bases, with 7 bases of the junction left unmatched. The germline CDR1 and CDR2 sequences are SEHNR and FQNEAQ (reference sequence). The CDR3 DNA reads TGTGCCAGCAGCAAGACCGGGACAGGGGGACAGCCCCAGCATTTT. Translation gives CASSKTGTGGQPQHF. Full variable domain (remainder filled in from reference TRBV7-9 and TRBJ1-5): DTGVSQNPRHKITKRGQNVTFRCDPISEHNRLYWYRQTLGQGPEFLTYFQNEAQLEKSRLLSDRFSAERPKGSFSTLEIQRTEQGDSAMYLCASSKTGTGGQPQHFGDGTRLSIL.

The chain links TRBV18 to TRBJ1-1; no definite D call. This CDR3 is built from 14 residues. V gave up 3 bases and J gave up 4 bases, with 12 bases separating them. CDR1 and CDR2 from the germline V gene are KGHSH and LQKENI. The CDR3, as DNA: TGTGCCAGCTCACCGTCAGGAGGGTCCACTGAAGCTTTCTTT. Protein product: CASSPSGGSTEAFF.

This clone was observed a single time. The chain combines TRBV14 with TRBJ1-1; D gene unclear. V lost 0 bases and J 4 bases, leaving 12 bases between the germline ends. CDR3 length: 15 amino acids. From germline, CDR1 is SGHDN and CDR2 FVKESK. The CDR3 DNA reads TGTGCCAGCAGCCAAGATTTTAGTAGGGCCACTGAAGCTTTCTTT. This translates into CASSQDFSRATEAFF.

The chain recombines TRBV4-3 with TRBJ2-2; D possibly corresponds to TRBD1 (6 bases). CDR1 LGHNA and CDR2 YSLEER come from the germline V gene. The CDR3 is 16 amino acids. Trimming cost V 1 base and J 1 base, with 10 bases left between them. CDR3 in DNA: TGCGCCAGCAGCCAAGGGCAGGGGAGGAACACCGGGGAGCTGTTTTTT. Translated, it gives CASSQGQGRNTGELFF.

V gene TRBV6-1 combines with J gene TRBJ1-3; D not resolved. CDR1 is MNHNS and CDR2 is SASEGT in the germline V gene. V was clipped by 0 bases and J by 2 bases, with 11 bases between them. The CDR3 is 16 amino acids. The DNA for the CDR3 is TGTGCCAGCAGTGAAGCCGGGTCTCCCACTGGAAACACCATATATTTT. Its protein is CASSEAGSPTGNTIYF.

V gene TRBV29-1 combines with J gene TRBJ2-3, with D unclear. The CDR3 runs 10 residues. From germline, CDR1 is SQVTM and CDR2 ANQGSEA. V was cut by 5 bases and J by 8 bases, with 8 bases left in between. Written as DNA, the CDR3 is TGCAGCGTTCTAGAGGCTACGCAGTATTTT. Protein: CSVLEATQYF.

The chain is built from TRBV30 and TRBJ1-3; D unresolved. The V end was cut by 4 bases, the J end by 0 bases, with 7 bases between. Germline CDR1 GTSNPN, CDR2 SVGIG (reference sequence). CDR3 length equals 13 residues. The CDR3 reads CAWTGSSGNTIYF. In nucleotides, the CDR3 is TGTGCCTGGACCGGGTCCTCTGGAAACACCATATATTTT.

The gene calls are TRBV5-4 and TRBJ1-2, with 8 bases aligning to TRBD1. The CDR3 has 14 amino acids. The trim removed 2 bases at V and 8 bases at J, leaving 8 bases unmatched. Germline assignment: CDR1 SGHNT and CDR2 YYREEE (reference sequence). Here the CDR3 DNA reads TGTGCCAGCAGCTTCATGGGACAGGATGTCGGCTACACCTTC. It yields the protein CASSFMGQDVGYTF.